These 8 T cell receptor beta chains originate from one sample sequenced in a study of blood T cell repertoires in COVID-19. The assay was immunoSEQ multiplex PCR, and TCRdb's table has in-frame clones only and misses some. Of under 80,000 clones in the sample, approximately 87% were seen once. Sample: peripheral blood. The receptors come from a man in his fifties or sixties with acute or convalescent COVID-19.

This chain uses TRBV12-3 or TRBV12-4 with TRBJ1-4; D is undetermined. Trimming took off 1 base at V and 12 bases at J, with 6 bases between the two ends. This CDR3 has 11 amino acids. The chain's CDR3 is CASSLGRELFF. CDR3 in DNA: TGTGCCAGCAGTTTAGGTCGGGAACTGTTTTTT.

The rearrangement joins TRBV6-2 or TRBV6-3 to TRBJ2-5, with unresolved D. The CDR3 contains 13 residues. Deletions cut 2 bases from V and 2 bases from J, with 6 bases between. The V gene's germline CDR1 is MNHEY and CDR2 SVGEGT. CDR3 protein: CASSYAYQETQYF. In DNA form, the CDR3 reads TGTGCCAGCAGTTACGCCTATCAAGAGACCCAGTACTTC.

This clone was seen once. V gene TRBV7-2 combines with J gene TRBJ2-1, with 11 bases identical to TRBD2. The junction had 8 bases not matched to a gene; V was cut back by 4 bases and J by 6 bases. Per the germline V gene, CDR1 is SGHTA and CDR2 is FQGNSA. This CDR3 is 16 amino acids long. The DNA for the CDR3 is TGTGCCAGCAGCTCCTTTAGCGGGGGGGCCACCAATGAGCAGTTCTTC. It specifies CASSSFSGGATNEQFF.

This chain uses TRBV28 with TRBJ2-2; tentatively, D is TRBD1 (6 bases). The V and J ends lost 6 bases and 6 bases respectively, with 11 bases between them. Germline CDR1 and CDR2: MDHEN and SYDVKM. The CDR3 loop spans 13 amino acids. The CDR3 DNA reads as TGTGCCAGCAGACAGGGCCAGTCCGGGGAGCTGTTTTTT. Protein sequence: CASRQGQSGELFF.

This clone has a handful of counts. V and J are TRBV5-8 and TRBJ2-7; D call uncertain. There are 13 residues in the CDR3. V shed 1 base and J shed 3 bases, with 8 bases lying between them. Germline CDR1 SGHTS, CDR2 YDEGEE. CDR3 in DNA: TGTGCCAGCAGCTTGTTAAACAGCTACGAGCAGTACTTC. Its translation is CASSLLNSYEQYF.

This chain joins TRBV7-9 and TRBJ1-3; D remains unclear. The length of the CDR3 is 17 residues. V lost 11 bases to trimming and J lost 1 base, with 24 bases between them. Germline loops: CDR1 SEHNR, CDR2 FQNEAQ (reference sequence). This chain's CDR3 is CAGSLWVRAESGNTIYF. The CDR3 bases are TGTGCCGGATCGCTCTGGGTGAGGGCAGAATCTGGAAACACCATATATTTT.

The CDR3 region has the DNA TGTGCCACAAGGGACAGGGGATACACTGAAGCTTTCTTT. It translates to CATRDRGYTEAFF. This chain joins TRBV24-1 and TRBJ1-1, with 10 bases fitting TRBD1. In germline, CDR1 is KGHDR, CDR2 SFDVKD. Trimming took 10 bases from V and 3 from J; bases not matched to a gene: 4. This CDR3 is built from 13 residues.

The chain joins TRBV6-5 to TRBJ1-5; D gene ambiguous. V shed 7 bases and J shed 0 bases, with 10 bases lying between them. CDR1 and CDR2 (germline): MNHEY, SVGAGI. The CDR3 sequence is 14 residues long. The CDR3 reads CASIRQVSNQPQHF. Here the CDR3 DNA reads TGTGCCAGCATCCGGCAGGTTAGCAATCAGCCCCAGCATTTT.